The 21 T cell receptor beta chains presented below share a single source sample, sequenced in a study of shared clonotypes between healthy human individuals. Sequencing used immunoSEQ multiplex PCR; TCRdb keeps in-frame clones, though not all of them. This sample yields hundreds of thousands of clones, of which about three quarters are seen a single time; 1.5% to 2% belongs to the top ten. Specimen: memory CD4+ T cells sorted from blood. As to subset: CD45RA-negative fraction. The receptors were sampled from a woman between 25 and 40 years old in good health.

This clone was detected only once. J is TRBJ2-2 and V is TRBV2, with a weak D call TRBD2 (5 bases). The CDR3 loop spans 16 amino acids. Trimming removed 8 bases at V and 3 bases at J, with 19 bases between. CDR1 and CDR2 from the germline V gene are SNHLY and FYNNEI. The CDR3 is CASSSHGKWDTGELFF. Written as DNA, the CDR3 is TGTGCCAGCTCCTCTCACGGGAAGTGGGACACCGGGGAGCTGTTTTTT.

The chain joins TRBV6-4 to TRBJ2-3; D may be TRBD1 (6 bases). The CDR3 length is 16 residues. V was pared by 3 bases and J by 0 bases, with 13 bases between. CDR1 and CDR2 from the germline V gene are MRHNA and SNTAGT. The CDR3 nucleotides are TGTGCCAGCAGTGAACAGGGAAGAAGGAGCACAGATACGCAGTATTTT. It codes for CASSEQGRRSTDTQYF.

This chain joins TRBV28 and TRBJ2-5; 9 bases map to TRBD1. V trimming: 2 bases; J trimming: 3 bases; junction bases outside the gene matches: 4. There are 15 residues in the CDR3. The germline CDR1 and CDR2 sequences are MDHEN and SYDVKM. The DNA of the CDR3 is TGTGCCAGCAGTTTAATGACAGGGGGTAAAGAGACCCAGTACTTC. Amino acids: CASSLMTGGKETQYF. Filled out from reference TRBV28 and TRBJ2-5, the complete variable domain reads DVKVTQSSRYLVKRTGEKVFLECVQDMDHENMFWYRQDPGLGLRLIYFSYDVKMKEKGDIPEGYSVSREKKERFSLILESASTNQTSMYLCASSLMTGGKETQYFGPGTRLLVL.

V and J are TRBV2 and TRBJ2-2; D is unresolved. The CDR3 length is 15 residues. V was clipped by 7 bases and J by 0 bases, with 12 bases between them. Germline-derived CDR1 and CDR2 are SNHLY and FYNNEI. DNA for the CDR3: TGTGCCAGCAAGGTTGCGGTAGCGAACACCGGGGAGCTGTTTTTT. It translates to CASKVAVANTGELFF.

The rearrangement uses TRBV7-9 and TRBJ2-2; 7 bases align to TRBD2. The CDR3 consists of 15 residues. V shed 6 bases, J shed 1 base, and the junction held 5 bases outside the gene matches. Per germline, CDR1 SEHNR and CDR2 FQNEAQ (reference sequence). DNA of the CDR3: TGTGCCAGCAGATCATCTAGCGGGAACACCGGGGAGCTGTTTTTT. Protein sequence: CASRSSSGNTGELFF. Drawing the rest from reference TRBV7-9 and TRBJ2-2, the complete variable domain is DTGVSQNPRHKITKRGQNVTFRCDPISEHNRLYWYRQTLGQGPEFLTYFQNEAQLEKSRLLSDRFSAERPKGSFSTLEIQRTEQGDSAMYLCASRSSSGNTGELFFGEGSRLTVL.

V is TRBV30 and J is TRBJ1-1, with D unclear. Germline assignment: CDR1 GTSNPN and CDR2 SVGIG (reference sequence). Trimming took 7 bases from V and 2 from J, leaving 14 bases between them. There are 13 residues in the CDR3. The CDR3 nucleotides are TGTGCCTCGCTAAATCCTGCCAACACTGAAGCTTTCTTT. Translating it yields CASLNPANTEAFF.

The chain links TRBV5-1 to TRBJ2-1, with D perhaps matching TRBD1 (6 bases). This CDR3 comprises 15 residues. Germline V CDR1 and CDR2: SGHRS, YFSETQ. The V end was cut by 4 bases, the J end by 7 bases, with 18 bases between. CDR3 nucleotides: TGCGCCAGCAGCCCCAGGACAGCTTTAGGTAATGAGCAGTTCTTC. Amino acids: CASSPRTALGNEQFF.

V usage is TRBV10-3 and J usage is TRBJ1-1, with 9 bases aligning to TRBD1. The V segment lost 3 bases and the J segment 4 bases; nucleotides outside the gene matches: 6. Germline values: CDR1 ENHRY, CDR2 SYGVKD. CDR3 size: 15 residues. The CDR3 DNA follows: TGTGCCATCAGTGAAGGGACAGGGAGATTCACTGAAGCTTTCTTT. It specifies CAISEGTGRFTEAFF.

This clone was found once. The chain links TRBV7-9 to TRBJ2-1; no reliable D call. CDR1 is SEHNR, CDR2 FQNEAQ, per germline (reference sequence). V was clipped by 1 base and J by 8 bases, with 6 bases between them. The CDR3 has 12 amino acids. The CDR3 DNA sequence: TGTGCCAGCAGCTTAGGGGTAGATGAGCAGTTCTTC. Its translation is CASSLGVDEQFF. Full variable domain (missing parts from reference TRBV7-9 and TRBJ2-1): DTGVSQNPRHKITKRGQNVTFRCDPISEHNRLYWYRQTLGQGPEFLTYFQNEAQLEKSRLLSDRFSAERPKGSFSTLEIQRTEQGDSAMYLCASSLGVDEQFFGPGTRLTVL.

V is TRBV27 and J is TRBJ1-1; 7 nucleotides match TRBD1. The J segment lost 4 bases and the V segment lost 5 bases, leaving 4 bases of the junction unmatched. The CDR3 spans 13 residues. Germline V gene sequence: CDR1 MNHEY, CDR2 SMNVEV (reference sequence). The CDR3 DNA is TGTGCCAGCAGTGCCCGACAGGGCACTGAAGCTTTCTTT. Translating gives CASSARQGTEAFF.

There are many counts of this clone. V is TRBV14 and J is TRBJ2-2; 9 bases are shared with TRBD2. CDR3 length: 15 residues. The junction had 8 bases not matched to a gene; V was cut back by 8 bases and J by 4 bases. Germline V lookup: CDR1 SGHDN, CDR2 FVKESK. The CDR3 DNA follows: TGTGCCAGCCAAATAGCGGGAGCCGGCACCGGGGAGCTGTTTTTT. Translation: CASQIAGAGTGELFF.

V usage is TRBV6-1 and J usage is TRBJ2-2, with TRBD2 as a possible D gene (6 bases). Germline loops: CDR1 MNHNS, CDR2 SASEGT. CDR3 length: 15 amino acids. V was cut by 2 bases and J by 1 base, with 8 bases left in between. This CDR3 is CASSELGGNTGELFF. DNA of the CDR3: TGTGCCAGCAGTGAACTCGGGGGGAACACCGGGGAGCTGTTTTTT.

The chain carries TRBV11-1 and TRBJ2-2; TRBD1 or TRBD2 may be the D gene (5 bases each). CDR3 length equals 17 residues. The V and J ends lost 6 bases and 0 bases respectively, with 17 bases between them. Germline-derived CDR1 and CDR2 are SGHAT and FQDESV (reference sequence). The CDR3 is CASRRDGGPANTGELFF. The CDR3 nucleotides read TGTGCCAGCAGGAGGGACGGCGGCCCCGCGAACACCGGGGAGCTGTTTTTT. Complete variable domain (other parts from reference TRBV11-1 and TRBJ2-2): EAEVAQSPRYKITEKSQAVAFWCDPISGHATLYWYRQILGQGPELLVQFQDESVVDDSQLPKDRFSAERLKGVDSTLKIQPAELGDSAMYLCASRRDGGPANTGELFFGEGSRLTVL.

This clone was recorded a few times. The V call is TRBV19, the J call TRBJ2-2, with 8 nucleotides matching TRBD1. Germline assignment: CDR1 LNHDA and CDR2 SQIVND (reference sequence). The CDR3 is made up of 17 amino acids. V shed 8 bases and J 6 bases; nucleotides not matched to a gene: 17. CDR3 amino acids: CASRGTGYPRNPGELFF. DNA of the CDR3: TGTGCCAGTCGGGGGACAGGATACCCTCGTAACCCCGGGGAGCTGTTTTTT.

This rearrangement joins TRBV19 to TRBJ2-7, with D tentatively TRBD2 (5 bases). Trimming shortened V by 3 bases and J by 0 bases, and 12 bases separated the two germline ends. The germline V gene has CDR1 LNHDA and CDR2 SQIVND (reference sequence). The CDR3 consists of 15 residues. This CDR3 reads CASSIPTGSSYEQYF. The CDR3 region has the DNA TGTGCCAGTAGTATCCCCACGGGAAGCTCCTACGAGCAGTACTTC.

V usage is TRBV6-1 and J usage is TRBJ1-2; weak D call: TRBD1 (6 bases). CDR3 size: 15 residues. CDR1 and CDR2 (germline): MNHNS, SASEGT. V shed 6 bases and J shed 7 bases, with 21 bases lying between them. This chain's CDR3 is CASSSTTGGAGGYTF. CDR3 nucleotides: TGTGCCAGCAGCTCAACAACTGGGGGGGCAGGTGGCTACACCTTC.

The gene calls are TRBV6-5 and TRBJ1-1; no clear D gene. The CDR3 is 14 amino acids. Trimming left V 2 bases short and J 3 bases short, with 10 bases between. Germline V lookup: CDR1 MNHEY, CDR2 SVGAGI. The CDR3 DNA reads TGTGCCAGCAGTTACCACGGGGAGGACACTGAAGCTTTCTTT. It codes for CASSYHGEDTEAFF.

The chain is built from TRBV28 and TRBJ1-5; D perhaps matches TRBD1 (5 bases). CDR1 MDHEN and CDR2 SYDVKM come from the germline V gene. The CDR3 loop spans 16 amino acids. Deletions cut 3 bases from V and 2 bases from J, with 14 bases between. CDR3 in amino acids: CASSFSGRAGNQPQHF. In DNA form, the CDR3 reads TGTGCCAGCAGTTTTAGTGGCAGGGCCGGCAATCAGCCCCAGCATTTT. Using reference TRBV28 and TRBJ1-5 for the parts outside the CDR3, the full variable domain is DVKVTQSSRYLVKRTGEKVFLECVQDMDHENMFWYRQDPGLGLRLIYFSYDVKMKEKGDIPEGYSVSREKKERFSLILESASTNQTSMYLCASSFSGRAGNQPQHFGDGTRLSIL.

The genes are TRBV9 and TRBJ1-3, with unresolved D. V was shortened by 0 bases and J by 1 base, with 11 bases between the two germline ends. CDR3 length: 16 residues. Germline CDR1 is SGDLS and CDR2 is YYNGEE. The CDR3 loop is CASSVEDPLSGNTIYF. Here the CDR3 DNA reads TGTGCCAGCAGCGTAGAGGATCCACTTTCTGGAAACACCATATATTTT. The entire variable domain, with the rest obtained from reference TRBV9 and TRBJ1-3, is as follows: DSGVTQTPKHLITATGQRVTLRCSPRSGDLSVYWYQQSLDQGLQFLIQYYNGEERAKGNILERFSAQQFPDLHSELNLSSLELGDSALYFCASSVEDPLSGNTIYFGEGSWLTVV.

The table lists this clone with many counts. This sequence joins TRBV5-1 and TRBJ2-1; D call uncertain. V lost 1 base, J lost 5 bases, and 7 bases lay in between. Looked up from germline, CDR1 is SGHRS and CDR2 is YFSETQ. The CDR3 is 13 residues long. The CDR3 DNA reads TGCGCCAGCAGCTTGTGGGGTAACAATGAGCAGTTCTTC. Protein sequence: CASSLWGNNEQFF.

This clone occurred many times. The V call is TRBV2, the J call TRBJ2-3; 12 bases match TRBD2. This CDR3 has 14 residues. Germline values: CDR1 SNHLY, CDR2 FYNNEI. V lost 8 bases, J lost 2 bases, and 2 bases stayed unmatched. The CDR3 region is CASLAGGPTDTQYF. Written as DNA, the CDR3 is TGTGCCAGCCTAGCGGGAGGGCCCACAGATACGCAGTATTTT. The whole variable domain, remainder taken from reference TRBV2 and TRBJ2-3, is EPEVTQTPSHQVTQMGQEVILRCVPISNHLYFYWYRQILGQKVEFLVSFYNNEISEKSEIFDDQFSVERPDGSNFTLKIRSTKLEDSAMYFCASLAGGPTDTQYFGPGTRLTVL.